A single sample is the source of the 9 T cell receptor beta chains below, sequenced in a study of untreated major depressive disorder. Sequencing used immunoSEQ multiplex PCR; TCRdb keeps in-frame clones, though not all of them. The table records 20,000 to 25,000 clones, about 87% of them present only once. The material sequenced was CD4+ T cells from PBMCs. These receptors originate from a woman in her 30s in good health.

The V gene is TRBV11-3, the J gene TRBJ2-1; possible D gene TRBD1, 5 bases. V was shortened by 5 bases and J by 7 bases, with 18 bases between the two germline ends. This CDR3 comprises 15 residues. From germline, CDR1 is SGHNT and CDR2 YENEEA. The DNA of the CDR3 is TGTGCCAGCAGCGCCAGACAGTCCCGTTATAATGAGCAGTTCTTC. This sequence encodes CASSARQSRYNEQFF.

The chain links TRBV28 to TRBJ1-1; no clear D. This CDR3 comprises 12 residues. Between the trimmed V and J ends, which lost 5 bases and 0 bases, there was a span of 4 bases. Germline lookup yields CDR1 MDHEN and CDR2 SYDVKM. CDR3 in amino acids: CASSLLNTEAFF. DNA for the CDR3: TGTGCCAGCAGTCTCCTGAACACTGAAGCTTTCTTT.

This chain uses TRBV5-6 with TRBJ2-3; tentative D call: TRBD2 (6 bases). Germline values: CDR1 SGHDT, CDR2 YYEEEE. Trimming left V 4 bases short and J 3 bases short, with 12 bases between. The CDR3 length is 14 residues. The CDR3 DNA reads TGTGCCAGCAGCCTCTCGGGGGTGACAGATACGCAGTATTTT. Protein sequence: CASSLSGVTDTQYF.

The chain is built from TRBV5-1 and TRBJ1-2; TRBD1 is a possible D gene (6 bases). The V and J ends lost 1 base and 3 bases respectively, with 10 bases between them. Germline values: CDR1 SGHRS, CDR2 YFSETQ. The CDR3 loop spans 14 amino acids. The CDR3 is CASSLQGTHYGYTF. CDR3 nucleotide sequence: TGCGCCAGCAGCTTGCAGGGGACCCACTATGGCTACACCTTC. Full variable domain (remainder filled in from reference TRBV5-1 and TRBJ1-2): KAGVTQTPRYLIKTRGQQVTLSCSPISGHRSVSWYQQTPGQGLQFLFEYFSETQRNKGNFPGRFSGRQFSNSRSEMNVSTLELGDSALYLCASSLQGTHYGYTFGSGTRLTVV.

The CDR3: CASSPGTGWGEQYF. DNA of the CDR3: TGTGCCAGCAGCCCGGGGACAGGGTGGGGTGAGCAGTACTTC. This chain joins TRBV5-8 and TRBJ2-7; TRBD1 aligns across 9 bases. The germline V gene has CDR1 SGHTS and CDR2 YDEGEE. The CDR3 length is 14 residues. V lost 4 bases to trimming and J lost 7 bases; unmatched junction nucleotides: 9. Full variable domain (remainder filled in from reference TRBV5-8 and TRBJ2-7): EAGVTQSPTHLIKTRGQQATLRCSPISGHTSVYWYQQALGLGLQFLLWYDEGEERNRGNFPPRFSGRQFPNYSSELNVNALELEDSALYLCASSPGTGWGEQYFGPGTRLTVT.

The chain is built from TRBV4-3 and TRBJ1-3, with TRBD1 as a possible D gene (5 bases). The CDR3 runs to 14 residues. The germline V gene encodes CDR1 LGHNA and CDR2 YSLEER. V shed 1 base and J shed 5 bases, with 9 bases lying between them. The CDR3 sequence: CASSQGDVRNTIYF. Written as DNA, the CDR3 is TGCGCCAGCAGCCAAGGGGACGTTAGAAACACCATATATTTT.

The gene calls are TRBV19 and TRBJ1-2; a weak D match, TRBD1 (6 bases). The V gene lost 6 bases and the J gene lost 4 bases, with 21 bases spanning the gap. The germline V gene has CDR1 LNHDA and CDR2 SQIVND (reference sequence). The CDR3 runs to 16 residues. CDR3 coding DNA: TGTGCCAGTAGCCTACAGGGAGGGGAAGTTTCCTATGGCTACACCTTC. This sequence encodes CASSLQGGEVSYGYTF.

The chain joins TRBV4-1 to TRBJ2-7; D gene ambiguous. Germline V gives CDR1 MGHRA, CDR2 YSYEKL. The CDR3 runs 13 residues. Trimming stripped 2 bases from V and 3 bases from J, with 8 bases between. CDR3 DNA: TGCGCCAGCAGCCAACAGGACGGCTACGAGCAGTACTTC. This sequence encodes CASSQQDGYEQYF.

This clone has a handful of counts. V is TRBV5-1 and J is TRBJ2-3; D perhaps matches TRBD2 (5 bases). V shed 0 bases and J shed 2 bases, with 16 bases lying between them. The CDR3 sequence is 17 residues long. CDR1 and CDR2 from the germline V gene are SGHRS and YFSETQ. The CDR3 is CASSLESLGLITDTQYF. CDR3 DNA sequence: TGCGCCAGCAGCTTGGAGTCACTAGGGCTGATCACAGATACGCAGTATTTT. Using reference TRBV5-1 and TRBJ2-3 for the parts outside the CDR3, the full variable domain is KAGVTQTPRYLIKTRGQQVTLSCSPISGHRSVSWYQQTPGQGLQFLFEYFSETQRNKGNFPGRFSGRQFSNSRSEMNVSTLELGDSALYLCASSLESLGLITDTQYFGPGTRLTVL.